In its sample, the clone carrying this TCR beta chain was seen once. This record comes from a study of cytomegalovirus exposure and HLA in healthy donors. Trimming removed 5 bases from V and 2 bases from J; junction bases left unmatched: 10. Germline V gives CDR1 SEHNR, CDR2 FQNEAQ (reference sequence). The CDR3 totals 16 residues. The PCR employed 60 Vbeta primers together with 13 Jbeta primers. Clones were sequenced by immunoSEQ multiplex PCR, and TCRdb holds only the in-frame ones, with some missing. The table lists 110,000 to 150,000 clones, roughly 77% of them singletons. The sample taken for sequencing was PBMCs. The chain recombines TRBV7-9 with TRBJ2-3; 7 positions agree with TRBD1. This TCR derives from a man aged 30-40 years in good health and CMV-seronegative. CDR3 region: CASSRQGPTPTDTQYF. Here the CDR3 DNA reads TGTGCCAGCAGCCGACAGGGACCGACCCCCACAGATACGCAGTATTTT.